Listed below are T cell receptor beta chains from one sample, sequenced in a study of pediatric ulcerative colitis. Assay: immunoSEQ multiplex PCR; the TCRdb copy retains only in-frame clones and omits some. This repertoire shows 16,000 or so clones, roughly 70% found once; its top ten account for over 6.5%. Source material: gut tissue. These receptors were collected from a boy between 10 and 17 years old with moderate ulcerative colitis. The CDR3 runs from the conserved cysteine through the conserved F or W. A D gene is named only where the DNA matches it firmly. Part of the rows lack a size; the others show once, few, many or a class for expanded clones.

D | J | V | size | CDR3 | DNA
TRBD1 | TRBJ2-5 | TRBV4-2 | - | CASSQDLRTGVRETQYF | TGTGCCAGCAGCCAAGATCTTCGGACAGGGGTTCGAGAGACCCAGTACTTC
- | TRBJ1-2 | TRBV19 | - | CASSANFGGYTF | TGTGCCAGTAGTGCGAATTTCGGGGGCTACACCTTC
- | TRBJ2-3 | TRBV5-1 | - | CASSFVRDTQYF | TGCGCCAGCAGCTTCGTGAGGGATACGCAGTATTTT
TRBD1 | TRBJ2-7 | TRBV27 | - | CASSLTGTGGLEQYF | TGTGCCAGCAGTTTGACCGGGACAGGGGGCCTCGAGCAGTACTTC
- | TRBJ2-7 | TRBV19 | once | CASSIAPAYEQYF | TGTGCCAGTAGTATTGCGCCTGCCTACGAGCAGTACTTC
TRBD2 | TRBJ2-7 | TRBV15 | - | CATSTGLAGAYEQYF | TGTGCCACCAGCACTGGACTAGCGGGGGCCTACGAGCAGTACTTC
TRBD1 | TRBJ1-2 | TRBV4-1 | - | CASSQGPGQGAFYGYTF | TGCGCCAGCAGCCAAGGTCCGGGACAGGGGGCTTTCTATGGCTACACCTTC
TRBD2 | TRBJ2-2 | TRBV7-9 | - | CASSIRAGANLNTGELFF | TGTGCCAGCAGCATAAGAGCGGGGGCTAACTTGAACACCGGGGAGCTGTTTTTT
- | TRBJ1-5 | TRBV4-1 | - | CASSQVGRGNQPQHF | TGCGCCAGCAGCCAAGTGGGGCGGGGGAATCAGCCCCAGCATTTT
- | TRBJ1-1 | TRBV5-4 | - | CASSLQSANTEAFF | TGTGCCAGCAGCTTGCAATCAGCGAACACTGAAGCTTTCTTT
- | TRBJ1-5 | TRBV15 | - | CATSREVNQPQHF | TGTGCCACCAGCAGAGAAGTTAATCAGCCCCAGCATTTT
- | TRBJ1-4 | TRBV7-9 | - | CASSLGRGGEKLFF | TGTGCCAGCAGCTTAGGCCGAGGGGGTGAAAAACTGTTTTTT
TRBD2 | TRBJ2-3 | TRBV7-2 | - | CASNRAGFTDTQYF | TGTGCCAGCAACCGAGCGGGATTCACAGATACGCAGTATTTT
TRBD2 | TRBJ2-1 | TRBV7-3 | few | CASSTPSGTSSNEQFF | TGTGCCAGCAGCACCCCCTCCGGGACTAGCTCCAATGAGCAGTTCTTC
- | TRBJ1-2 | TRBV6-1 | - | CASSEEWTDGYTF | TGTGCCAGCAGTGAAGAATGGACGGATGGCTACACCTTC
- | TRBJ1-1 | TRBV5-6 | few | CASSSKWGAADTEAFF | TGTGCCAGCAGCTCTAAATGGGGGGCGGCGGACACTGAAGCTTTCTTT
- | TRBJ1-2 | TRBV7-9 | - | CASTASPPVPHYGYTF | TGTGCCAGCACCGCTTCCCCCCCAGTACCCCACTATGGCTACACCTTC
- | TRBJ1-4 | TRBV6-6 | - | CASTPTGLNEKLFF | TGTGCCAGCACTCCTACAGGACTTAATGAAAAACTGTTTTTT
TRBD1 | TRBJ2-4 | TRBV9 | - | CASSVGGGGDRPNIQYF | TGTGCCAGCAGCGTAGGGGGAGGCGGGGACAGGCCGAACATTCAGTACTTC
TRBD2 | TRBJ2-3 | TRBV7-6 | - | CASSPGLAGGSTDTQYF | TGTGCCAGCAGCCCCGGACTAGCGGGAGGGAGCACAGATACGCAGTATTTT
TRBD1 | TRBJ2-1 | TRBV5-6 | - | CASSAVRDRASYNEQFF | TGTGCCAGCAGCGCGGTCCGGGACAGGGCATCCTACAATGAGCAGTTCTTC
TRBD2 | TRBJ2-7 | TRBV4-2 | - | CASSQERTSATYEQYF | TGTGCCAGCAGCCAAGAGCGGACTAGCGCAACCTACGAGCAGTACTTC
- | TRBJ2-7 | TRBV6-5 | - | CASSYSQAGVYEQYF | TGTGCCAGCAGTTACTCACAGGCCGGGGTGTACGAGCAGTACTTC
TRBD1 | TRBJ2-1 | TRBV11-3 | - | CASSRAGQGGNEQFF | TGTGCCAGCAGCCGAGCCGGACAGGGGGGCAATGAGCAGTTCTTC
- | TRBJ2-6 | TRBV19 | once | CASSTYGTLPGANVLTF | TGTGCCAGTAGTACTTATGGGACATTACCTGGGGCCAACGTCCTGACTTTC
TRBD1 | TRBJ1-2 | TRBV5-4 | - | CASSGLTGTSYTF | TGTGCCAGCAGCGGACTGACAGGGACGAGCTACACCTTC
- | TRBJ2-2 | TRBV7-9 | - | CASSLGNPGELFF | TGTGCCAGCAGCTTAGGGAATCCCGGGGAGCTGTTTTTT
TRBD2 | TRBJ2-2 | TRBV7-2 | - | CASSRTSGSKDGELFF | TGTGCCAGCAGCCGGACTAGCGGGAGCAAGGACGGGGAGCTGTTTTTT
- | TRBJ2-3 | TRBV7-8 | - | CASSSRDSTDTQYF | TGTGCCAGCAGCTCCAGAGATAGCACAGATACGCAGTATTTT
TRBD2 | TRBJ2-1 | TRBV11-2 | few | CATPDSGRDNEQFF | TGTGCCACCCCGGACAGCGGGAGGGACAATGAGCAGTTCTTC
- | TRBJ2-7 | TRBV5-1 | - | CASSLGGDSYEQYF | TGCGCCAGCAGCTTGGGGGGAGATTCCTACGAGCAGTACTTC
- | TRBJ1-3 | TRBV7-9 | few | CASSLETGSPGNTIYF | TGTGCCAGCAGCTTAGAGACAGGTTCGCCTGGAAACACCATATATTTT
- | TRBJ2-7 | TRBV6-5 | - | CASSYGTGYEQYF | TGTGCCAGCAGTTACGGGACGGGCTACGAGCAGTACTTC
- | TRBJ2-2 | TRBV18 | - | CASSQAYTGELFF | TGTGCCAGCTCACAAGCCTACACCGGGGAGCTGTTTTTT
TRBD2 | TRBJ2-1 | TRBV7-3 | - | CASSPGAGLAGGGNEQFF | TGTGCCAGCAGCCCGGGAGCAGGACTAGCGGGAGGGGGCAATGAGCAGTTCTTC
TRBD1 | TRBJ2-1 | TRBV30 | - | CAWNDRAPYNEQFF | TGTGCCTGGAACGACAGGGCACCCTACAATGAGCAGTTCTTC
TRBD2 | TRBJ2-1 | TRBV6-6 | - | CASSYSSRLAGGKKFF | TGTGCCAGCAGTTACTCGTCCAGACTAGCGGGAGGGAAGAAGTTCTTC
- | TRBJ2-1 | TRBV27 | - | CASSPEDSLAYNEQFF | TGTGCCAGCAGCCCCGAGGACTCCCTAGCCTACAATGAGCAGTTCTTC
- | TRBJ2-6 | TRBV19 | - | CASSRDVSSGANVLTF | TGTGCCAGTAGTCGGGACGTAAGCTCTGGGGCCAACGTCCTGACTTTC
TRBD1 | TRBJ1-2 | TRBV19 | few | CASSIPGQSVYGYTF | TGTGCCAGTAGTATACCGGGACAGAGTGTCTATGGCTACACCTTC
- | TRBJ2-3 | TRBV29-1 | - | CSVPHRTTDTQYF | TGCAGCGTTCCCCACAGGACCACAGATACGCAGTATTTT
- | TRBJ2-5 | TRBV11-3 | - | CASSLGLQETQYF | TGTGCCAGCAGCTTAGGGCTCCAAGAGACCCAGTACTTC